The present TCR beta chain was sequenced within a study of identical twins. Regarding the study as a whole: Where beta out-of-frame sequences were concerned, excess twin sharing was weaker.

Remarks on this clonotype: Its target is unknown.

This CDR3 spans 14 amino acids. Trimming shortened V by 3 bases and J by 0 bases, and 9 bases separated the two germline ends. CDR1 is MNHEY, CDR2 SMNVEV, per germline (reference sequence). It was template switching that added a universal primer site, and there were unique molecular identifiers on the cDNA. TCRdb fed the 5' RACE reads into MiXCR, producing one record per CDR3 protein. The sample includes just over 500,000 distinct CDR3 sequences, around 20% of them seen just once. These records were also assigned to another study, of T cells expressing NK-cell markers. That source adds: There were a few donors in whom these clonotypes also led the CD3+CD56-NKG2C+ fraction.

The rearrangement links TRBV27 to TRBJ2-7; D gene unclear. This TCR derives from a young woman in good health. Input material: CD4+ T cells sorted from blood. The CDR3 loop reads CASSFLGSSYEQYF. CDR3 bases: TGTGCCAGCAGTTTTTTGGGCAGCTCCTACGAGCAGTACTTC.